This TCR beta chain appears in the sequencing data of a study of cytomegalovirus exposure and HLA in healthy donors. Study in general: An earlier analysis found 110 million or so unique TCR beta sequences from approximately 170 million T cells.

Broader study findings: The productive fraction for most TCR beta V segments was about 87% or about 30% in an earlier analysis.

Note on this clone: Its antigen is currently unknown.

Trimming left V 0 bases short and J 5 bases short, with 10 bases between. In germline, CDR1 is LNHNV, CDR2 YYDKDF (reference sequence). There are 14 residues in the CDR3. This PCR relied on a set of 60 Vbeta primers and 13 Jbeta primers. Profiling relied on immunoSEQ multiplex PCR, and the TCRdb table lists in-frame clones only, not all of them. This sample has almost 90,000 clones; about 85% occur once, and the top ten carry less than 8%. Sequenced material: PBMCs. This sequence originates from a man aged 40-49 years in good health and CMV-seropositive. J is TRBJ2-5 and V is TRBV15; D possibly corresponds to TRBD2 (6 bases). The CDR3 DNA sequence: TGTGCCACCAGCAGAGATAGCGGAGGGGAGACCCAGTACTTC. Translation gives CATSRDSGGETQYF.